The sample holds a few counts of the clone carrying this T cell receptor (beta chain). What it binds is not known. This entry is derived from a study of CD8+ T cells in alopecia areata. Study details: Among treated patients, severity was scored by affected scalp area percentage.

Findings and limits, study-wide: Significant decreases in scalp clonality and expanded CD8+ clones followed tofacitinib treatment. One nonresponder leaves baseline CD8+ expansion's link to response uncertain.

After isolation, RNA underwent reverse transcription to generate cDNA as the sequencing template. TCRdb's table, derived via immunoSEQ multiplex PCR, lists solely in-frame clones and lacks some. The sample includes about 250,000 clones, 50% to 75% of them seen just once. This sample's treatment: oral pan-JAK inhibitor, 5-10 mg twice daily. This TCR came from a human donor with alopecia areata. The sample consisted of CD4+ T cells sorted from blood, taken around week 54, from a patient treated with tofacitinib.

The CDR3 DNA is TGTGCCAGCAGCTTAGAGTACTTCGAGCCCGAGCAGTACTTC. This codes for CASSLEYFEPEQYF. The chain recombines TRBV11-3 with TRBJ2-7; D unclear. Germline V lookup: CDR1 SGHNT, CDR2 YENEEA. V was shortened by 0 bases and J by 6 bases, with 12 bases between the two germline ends. The CDR3 covers 14 residues.